A single sample gave rise to the 20 T cell receptor beta chains below, sequenced in a study of blood T cell repertoires in COVID-19. Produced via immunoSEQ multiplex PCR; TCRdb's table is partial and in-frame only. Of over 100,000 clones detected, 84% appear once; the ten largest clones hold around 4.3%. The sequencing input was peripheral blood. These receptor sequences come from a human donor in a cohort sampled during active COVID-19.

This sequence joins TRBV6-5 and TRBJ2-3, with D unresolved. V was pared by 8 bases and J by 1 base, with 10 bases between. The CDR3 contains 13 residues. Germline lookup yields CDR1 MNHEY and CDR2 SVGAGI. The CDR3 sequence is CASFPPGTDTQYF. CDR3 DNA sequence: TGTGCCAGCTTTCCCCCGGGCACAGATACGCAGTATTTT.

The genes are TRBV13 and TRBJ2-1; D is perhaps TRBD2 (5 bases). The CDR3 length is 13 residues. Germline lookup yields CDR1 PRHDT and CDR2 FYEKMQ (reference sequence). V was clipped by 4 bases and J by 7 bases, with 11 bases between them. The CDR3 region has the DNA TGTGCCAGCAGCTCGAGGACTCAAAATGAGCAGTTCTTC. Its translation: CASSSRTQNEQFF.

This chain joins TRBV6-5 and TRBJ2-2; D is possibly TRBD2 (7 bases). The V end lost 7 bases, the J end lost 3 bases, and 15 bases lay between the germline ends. The CDR3 has 15 amino acids. Germline V CDR1 and CDR2: MNHEY, SVGAGI. This CDR3 reads CASIGWGGHTGELFF. The DNA for the CDR3 is TGTGCCAGCATTGGGTGGGGGGGGCACACCGGGGAGCTGTTTTTT.

CDR3 nucleotides: TGTGCCAGCAGCTCCGGGACAGGGGTAGCTTTCTTT. This gives the protein CASSSGTGVAFF. V usage is TRBV7-8 and J usage is TRBJ1-1, with 10 positions matching TRBD1. The germline CDR1 and CDR2 sequences are SGHVS and FQNEAQ. The CDR3 spans 12 residues. J gave up 10 bases and V 4 bases, and 3 bases lay outside the gene matches.

The rearrangement joins TRBV7-2 to TRBJ1-4; the D gene is possibly TRBD1 (5 bases). The CDR3 spans 15 residues. Trimming took off 4 bases at V and 2 bases at J, with 11 bases between the two ends. Germline V gene data show CDR1 as SGHTA and CDR2 as FQGNSA. CDR3 loop: CASSWQTATNEKLFF. DNA for the CDR3: TGTGCCAGCAGCTGGCAGACAGCTACTAATGAAAAACTGTTTTTT.

The chain carries TRBV4-3 and TRBJ2-1; 10 bases are a match to TRBD2. The CDR3 extends over 16 amino acids. Germline loops: CDR1 LGHNA, CDR2 YSLEER. Trimming cost V 1 base and J 7 bases; bases outside gene matches: 7. CDR3 DNA: TGCGCCAGCAGCCAAGCAAGCGGGGGGGCCTGGAATGAGCAGTTCTTC. It codes for CASSQASGGAWNEQFF.

The chain carries TRBV9 and TRBJ2-5, with 8 bases that match TRBD2. The CDR3 runs 16 residues. Per germline, CDR1 SGDLS and CDR2 YYNGEE. V was clipped by 4 bases and J by 5 bases; unmatched bases: 13. The CDR3 DNA reads TGTGCCAGCAGCCCCTACTGGCGGGGGGAGAGGGAGACCCAGTACTTC. It translates to CASSPYWRGERETQYF.

The V call is TRBV3-1 (or the pseudogene TRBV3-2), the J call TRBJ2-7; TRBD2 matches 8 bases. Germline loops: CDR1 LGHDT, CDR2 YNNKEL (reference sequence). This CDR3 has 14 amino acids. Germline trimming cut 2 bases from V and 7 bases from J; bases unmatched to any gene: 7. CDR3 coding DNA: TGTGCCAGCAGCCAAACGGGGGGGAAGGGAGAGCAGTACTTC. Translation gives CASSQTGGKGEQYF.

V and J are TRBV5-6 and TRBJ2-2, with 8 bases that match TRBD1. Germline values: CDR1 SGHDT, CDR2 YYEEEE. V lost 4 bases, J lost 2 bases, and 7 bases stayed unmatched. This CDR3 is 16 amino acids long. The CDR3 bases are TGTGCCAGCAGCGGGACAGGAGCACTTAACACCGGGGAGCTGTTTTTT. The encoded protein is CASSGTGALNTGELFF.

The rearrangement links TRBV19 to TRBJ2-2; 8 bases match TRBD1. Looked up from germline, CDR1 is LNHDA and CDR2 is SQIVND (reference sequence). Losses at the gene ends were 2 bases for V and 3 bases for J; bases not matched to a gene: 5. This CDR3 has 16 residues. This chain's CDR3 is CASSIIGRGHTGELFF. CDR3 nucleotides: TGTGCCAGTAGTATAATTGGCAGGGGGCACACCGGGGAGCTGTTTTTT.

CDR3 loop: CASSPWDRGANTEAFF. The CDR3 DNA reads as TGTGCCAGCTCACCCTGGGACAGGGGAGCGAACACTGAAGCTTTCTTT. The genes are TRBV18 and TRBJ1-1, with 10 bases identical to TRBD1. The ends lost 3 bases at V and 1 base at J; junction bases unmatched: 5. This CDR3 region has 16 residues. CDR1 and CDR2 (germline): KGHSH, LQKENI.

The chain combines TRBV2 with TRBJ2-5; TRBD1 aligns across 8 bases. The CDR3 extends over 13 amino acids. Losses at the gene ends were 6 bases for V and 4 bases for J; bases not matched to a gene: 4. The germline CDR1 and CDR2 sequences are SNHLY and FYNNEI. CDR3: CASSPRGLETQYF. In nucleotides, the CDR3 is TGTGCCAGCAGCCCCAGGGGGCTAGAGACCCAGTACTTC.

The rearrangement uses TRBV6-5 and TRBJ1-1, with D possibly TRBD1 on 6 matching bases. Germline V CDR1 and CDR2: MNHEY, SVGAGI. CDR3 length: 13 amino acids. The ends were cut back, 6 bases at V and 1 base at J, with 9 bases in the middle. The CDR3 DNA sequence: TGTGCCAGCAGGTCGACAGGGAACACTGAAGCTTTCTTT. Its translation: CASRSTGNTEAFF.

The V and J genes are TRBV7-2 and TRBJ1-2; 7 bases map to TRBD1. CDR1 is SGHTA and CDR2 is FQGNSA in the germline V gene. The V gene end was trimmed by 5 bases and the J gene end by 0 bases; junction bases not matched to a gene: 6. This CDR3 spans 15 amino acids. DNA for the CDR3: TGTGCCAGCAGCGCCGCCGGGACAGCTAACTATGGCTACACCTTC. It is translated as CASSAAGTANYGYTF.

CDR3 bases: TGTGCCAGCAGGACCGGGACAGGGTACGAGCAGTACTTC. It codes for CASRTGTGYEQYF. The gene calls are TRBV28 and TRBJ2-7, with TRBD1 identical over 9 bases. This CDR3 comprises 13 residues. Germline CDR1 and CDR2: MDHEN and SYDVKM. V dropped 6 bases and J dropped 4; count of bases not matched to a gene: 4.

V is TRBV5-6 and J is TRBJ2-7; no clear D gene. V was pared by 1 base and J by 3 bases, with 8 bases between. Germline V gives CDR1 SGHDT, CDR2 YYEEEE. The CDR3 sequence is 13 residues long. The CDR3 loop is CASSLIANYEQYF. DNA for the CDR3: TGTGCCAGCAGCTTGATTGCGAACTACGAGCAGTACTTC. The whole variable domain, filled in from reference TRBV5-6 and TRBJ2-7, reads DAGVTQSPTHLIKTRGQQVTLRCSPKSGHDTVSWYQQALGQGPQFIFQYYEEEERQRGNFPDRFSGHQFPNYSSELNVNALLLGDSALYLCASSLIANYEQYFGPGTRLTVT.

The chain links TRBV4-3 to TRBJ2-3, with 8 positions matching TRBD2. Germline CDR1 and CDR2: LGHNA and YSLEER. This CDR3 has 16 residues. V lost 3 bases, J lost 1 base, and 6 bases stayed unmatched. CDR3 in DNA: TGCGCCAGCAGCCAGAACCCCGGGGGGGGCACAGATACGCAGTATTTT. Translation gives CASSQNPGGGTDTQYF.

CDR3 in DNA: TGTGCCAGCAGCCAAGGACAGGGGGTTGTTCAGCCCCAGCATTTT. It encodes CASSQGQGVVQPQHF. The V and J genes are TRBV4-2 and TRBJ1-5, with 9 bases that match TRBD1. The germline V gene encodes CDR1 LGHNA and CDR2 YNFKEQ. This CDR3 has 15 residues. Germline trimming cut 1 base from V and 6 bases from J; bases unmatched to any gene: 4.

The V call is TRBV11-3, the J call TRBJ2-1; TRBD1 matches at 8 bases. V lost 3 bases and J lost 10; bases outside the gene matches: 11. This CDR3 is built from 15 residues. From germline, CDR1 is SGHNT and CDR2 YENEEA. The DNA of the CDR3 is TGTGCCAGCAGCTTCCGGACAGGGCTTTCATCCGAGCAGTTCTTC. Translation gives CASSFRTGLSSEQFF.

The rearrangement uses TRBV7-2 and TRBJ1-4; 9 bases line up with TRBD1. V lost 4 bases and J lost 8; bases outside the gene matches: 2. CDR3 length: 13 residues. Germline V gene sequence: CDR1 SGHTA, CDR2 FQGNSA. In nucleotides, the CDR3 is TGTGCCAGCAGCTCAGGACAGGGGGAAAAACTGTTTTTT. Its translation is CASSSGQGEKLFF.